This note documents a single T cell receptor (beta chain) sequence. Its antigen remains unknown. Profiled with immunoSEQ multiplex PCR; TCRdb holds only in-frame clones, not every one. Of 150,000 to 200,000 clones in the sample, roughly 85% are singletons; the top ten hold 15% to 20%. The data stem from a study of cytomegalovirus exposure and HLA in healthy donors. In the study overall: It was reported in a later analysis that the 120 or so validation repertoires used the same platform as the approximately 620 first-cohort repertoires. Whole-study findings and limits: Cytomegalovirus association was listed for 164 TCR beta chains.

The germline V gene has CDR1 SGHNT and CDR2 YENEEA. The junction had 2 bases not matched to a gene; V was cut back by 4 bases and J by 8 bases. This CDR3 spans 12 amino acids. The sample comprised PBMCs. V gene TRBV11-3 combines with J gene TRBJ1-1; TRBD1 aligns across 9 bases. This TCR was recovered from a man aged 18 to 29 in good health and CMV-seropositive. The CDR3 is CASSSGTGEAFF. CDR3 DNA sequence: TGTGCCAGCAGCTCAGGGACAGGGGAAGCTTTCTTT.